This T cell receptor beta chain was retrieved from a study of CD8+ T cells in alopecia areata. The treatment: oral pan-JAK inhibitor, 5-10 mg twice daily. Punch biopsies of lesional scalp, plus peripheral blood, were taken from alopecia areata patients. Reverse transcribed after extraction, RNA yielded cDNA as the sequencing template. Repertoires were generated with immunoSEQ multiplex PCR, while TCRdb's copy carries only in-frame clones and drops some. The sample lists around 300,000 clones, 60% seen once, with about 0.88% in the top ten. Study results and limitations: The study found higher clonality in lesional than normal scalp, especially in alopecia totalis/universalis.

About this clone itself: Its cognate antigen is unknown.

This TCR derives from a human donor with alopecia areata. Here the sequenced sample was CD4+ T cells sorted from blood, taken between weeks 51 and 52, from a patient treated with tofacitinib.

The CDR3 DNA follows: TGTGCCAGTAGTCCCGGGGGATTCTACGAGCAGTACTTC. It specifies CASSPGGFYEQYF. V and J are TRBV19 and TRBJ2-7; TRBD2 is a possible D gene (6 bases). The CDR3 totals 13 residues. Germline-derived CDR1 and CDR2 are LNHDA and SQIVND (reference sequence). Between the trimmed V and J ends, which lost 5 bases and 3 bases, there was a span of 11 bases.